The T cell receptor (beta chain) under discussion was sequenced for a study of response to subunit inactivated influenza vaccine. Comment on this clonotype: The target antigen is unknown.

Points from the study as a whole: T cells newly recruited by each seasonal influenza vaccination are few, the authors suggested.

TCRdb processed the RT-PCR reads anew with MiXCR; each CDR3 protein has one entry. Altogether 500,000 to 550,000 distinct CDR3 sequences are present, 7.6% being singletons, with the ten largest covering 13%. V dropped 2 bases and J dropped 4 bases, with 14 bases sitting between them. Germline lookup yields CDR1 MNHEY and CDR2 SVGAGI. This CDR3 has 15 amino acids. This chain uses TRBV6-5 with TRBJ2-5, with D possibly matching TRBD2 (6 bases). This TCR was recovered from a man aged 45 to 75 who received an inactivated influenza vaccine. The input for sequencing was PBMCs from blood, taken roughly 24 months after vaccination. This chain's CDR3 is CASSYRGLRGETQYF. The CDR3 DNA is TGTGCCAGCAGTTACCGGGGACTTCGAGGAGAGACCCAGTACTTC.